These T cell receptor beta chains were read from a single sample in a study of cytomegalovirus exposure and HLA in healthy donors. This table comes from immunoSEQ multiplex PCR, and its TCRdb copy is limited to in-frame clones, with some not included. The table shows some 150,000 clones, with less than 85% occurring only once. The sample taken for sequencing was PBMCs. These receptors were collected from a woman aged 55-75 years in good health and CMV-seropositive. The CDR3 runs from the conserved cysteine through the conserved F or W. A D gene is named only where the DNA matches it firmly. A row's size may be missing; if present it is once, few, many or a size class.

CDR3 DNA | CDR3 protein | clone size | J gene | D gene | V gene
TGTGCCAGTATCCGGGACAGGGGGACCTACAATGAGCAGTTCTTC | CASIRDRGTYNEQFF | - | TRBJ2-1 | TRBD1 | TRBV6-1
TGTGCTAGCACCCCGCTGTCTAGCGGGAGGGGATACGAGCAGTACTTC | CASTPLSSGRGYEQYF | - | TRBJ2-7 | TRBD2 | TRBV7-7
TGTGCCAGCAGCGGGACTAGCGAGGGGTATAAGTACTTC | CASSGTSEGYKYF | - | TRBJ2-7 | TRBD2 | TRBV7-2
TGCGCCAGCAGCACAGGACAGTTGACGAACACTGAAGCTTTCTTT | CASSTGQLTNTEAFF | - | TRBJ1-1 | - | TRBV5-1
TGCGCCAGCAGCCCTGGGAGGGAATTCTGGGGCTACACCTTC | CASSPGREFWGYTF | - | TRBJ1-2 | - | TRBV5-1
TGTGCCAGTAGTATAGATCCAGATAATTCACCCCTCCACTTT | CASSIDPDNSPLHF | - | TRBJ1-6 | - | TRBV19
TGCGCCAGCAGCTTCGGGGGTTTGAACACTGAAGCTTTCTTT | CASSFGGLNTEAFF | few | TRBJ1-1 | - | TRBV5-1
TGCGCCAGCAGCTTGGGGCTAGCGGGAGGGCGGACCAAAAACATTCAGTACTTC | CASSLGLAGGRTKNIQYF | - | TRBJ2-4 | TRBD2 | TRBV5-1
TGTGCCAGCAGCTTGGGGTGGGGCGGGAGGTATGAGCAGTTCTTC | CASSLGWGGRYEQFF | - | TRBJ2-1 | TRBD2 | TRBV5-6
TGTGCCAGCGAGGGTAGCAATCAGCCCCAGCATTTT | CASEGSNQPQHF | once | TRBJ1-5 | - | TRBV28
TGTGCCAGCAGCGTAGAACTATACACAGATACGCAGTATTTT | CASSVELYTDTQYF | - | TRBJ2-3 | - | TRBV9
TGCGCCAGCAGCTTGACCCCAGGGGATTCGTTATACACCATATATTTT | CASSLTPGDSLYTIYF | - | TRBJ1-3 | - | TRBV5-1
TGTGCCAGCAGCCCTCAAGTCGGGTGGGGCTACACCTTC | CASSPQVGWGYTF | - | TRBJ1-2 | - | TRBV7-2
TGTGCCAGCAGTTTGCCCGGGACTAGCGGGACGCAGTTCTTC | CASSLPGTSGTQFF | - | TRBJ2-1 | TRBD2 | TRBV6-5
TGTGCCAGCAGCTTAGGGGACATAGATGGCTACACCTTC | CASSLGDIDGYTF | - | TRBJ1-2 | - | TRBV7-9
TGTGCCAGCAGATCAGCGCCACCCCGGACAAGCACAGATACGCAGTATTTT | CASRSAPPRTSTDTQYF | few | TRBJ2-3 | - | TRBV27
TGTGCCAGCTGCGACGGTCAGGGTCTGAACACTGAAGCTTTCTTT | CASCDGQGLNTEAFF | - | TRBJ1-1 | - | TRBV7-9